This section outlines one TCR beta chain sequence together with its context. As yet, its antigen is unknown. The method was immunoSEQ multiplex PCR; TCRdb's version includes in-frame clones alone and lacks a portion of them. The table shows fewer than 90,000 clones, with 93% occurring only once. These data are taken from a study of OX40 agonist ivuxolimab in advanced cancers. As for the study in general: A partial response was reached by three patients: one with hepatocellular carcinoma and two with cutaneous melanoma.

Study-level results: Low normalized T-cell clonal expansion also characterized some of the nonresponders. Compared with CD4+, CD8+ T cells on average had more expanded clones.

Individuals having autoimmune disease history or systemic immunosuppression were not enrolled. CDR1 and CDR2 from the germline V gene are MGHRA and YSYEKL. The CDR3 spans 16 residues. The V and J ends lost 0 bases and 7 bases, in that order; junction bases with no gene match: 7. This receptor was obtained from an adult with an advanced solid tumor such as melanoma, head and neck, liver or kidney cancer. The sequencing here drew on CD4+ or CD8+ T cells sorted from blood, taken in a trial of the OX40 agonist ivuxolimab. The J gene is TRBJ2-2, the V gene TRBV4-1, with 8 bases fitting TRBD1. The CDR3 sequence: CASSQDRAGGIGELFF. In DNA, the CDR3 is TGCGCCAGCAGCCAAGATCGAGCAGGGGGCATCGGGGAGCTGTTTTTT.